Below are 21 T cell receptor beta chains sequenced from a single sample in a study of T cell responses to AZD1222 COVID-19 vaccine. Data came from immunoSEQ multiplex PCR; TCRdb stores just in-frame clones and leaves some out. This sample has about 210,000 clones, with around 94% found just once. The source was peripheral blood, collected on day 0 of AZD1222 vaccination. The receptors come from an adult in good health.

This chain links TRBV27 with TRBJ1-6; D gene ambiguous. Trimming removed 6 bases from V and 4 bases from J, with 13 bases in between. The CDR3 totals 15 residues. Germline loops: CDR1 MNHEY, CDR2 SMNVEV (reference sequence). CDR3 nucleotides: TGTGCCAGCAGCTCCCTTGTGCCGTATAATTCACCCCTCCACTTT. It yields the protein CASSSLVPYNSPLHF.

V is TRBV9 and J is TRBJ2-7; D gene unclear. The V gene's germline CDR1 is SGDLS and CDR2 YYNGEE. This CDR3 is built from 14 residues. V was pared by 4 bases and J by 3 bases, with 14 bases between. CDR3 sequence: CASSFLDRGYEQYF. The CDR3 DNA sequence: TGTGCCAGCAGCTTCCTCGACCGCGGCTACGAGCAGTACTTC.

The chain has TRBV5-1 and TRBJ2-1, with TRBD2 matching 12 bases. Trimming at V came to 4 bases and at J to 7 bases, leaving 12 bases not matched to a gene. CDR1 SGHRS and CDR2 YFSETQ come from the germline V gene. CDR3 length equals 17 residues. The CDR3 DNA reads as TGCGCCAGCAGCCGGAGACTAGCGGGGGCTACGGGGAATGAGCAGTTCTTC. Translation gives CASSRRLAGATGNEQFF. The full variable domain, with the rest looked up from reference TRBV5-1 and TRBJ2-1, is KAGVTQTPRYLIKTRGQQVTLSCSPISGHRSVSWYQQTPGQGLQFLFEYFSETQRNKGNFPGRFSGRQFSNSRSEMNVSTLELGDSALYLCASSRRLAGATGNEQFFGPGTRLTVL.

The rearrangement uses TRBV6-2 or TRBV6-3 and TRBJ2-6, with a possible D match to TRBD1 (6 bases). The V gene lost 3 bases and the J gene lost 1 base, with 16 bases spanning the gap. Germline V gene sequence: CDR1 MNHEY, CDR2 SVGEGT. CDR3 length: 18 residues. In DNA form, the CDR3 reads TGTGCCAGCAGTTATATTCAGGGGATCCGGTCTGGGGCCAACGTCCTGACTTTC. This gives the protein CASSYIQGIRSGANVLTF.

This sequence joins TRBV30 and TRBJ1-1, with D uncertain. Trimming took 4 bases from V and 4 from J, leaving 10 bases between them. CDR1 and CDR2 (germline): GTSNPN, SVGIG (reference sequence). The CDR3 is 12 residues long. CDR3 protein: CAWTGSGTEAFF. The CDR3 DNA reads TGTGCCTGGACCGGGTCCGGCACTGAAGCTTTCTTT. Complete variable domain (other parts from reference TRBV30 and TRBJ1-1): SQTIHQWPATLVQPVGSPLSLECTVEGTSNPNLYWYRQAAGRGLQLLFYSVGIGQISSEVPQNLSASRPQDRQFILSSKKLLLSDSGFYLCAWTGSGTEAFFGQGTRLTVV.

CDR3 amino acids: CASSRGQGVRNEQFF. The CDR3, as DNA: TGTGCCAGCAGTCGGGGACAGGGAGTGCGCAATGAGCAGTTCTTC. This chain links TRBV7-3 with TRBJ2-1; 9 bases fit TRBD1. CDR1 SGHTA and CDR2 FQGTGA come from the germline V gene. The CDR3 totals 15 residues. Losses at the gene ends were 6 bases for V and 6 bases for J; bases not matched to a gene: 9. The variable domain in full, with the rest retrieved from reference TRBV7-3 and TRBJ2-1, is GAGVSQTPSNKVTEKGKYVELRCDPISGHTALYWYRQSLGQGPEFLIYFQGTGAADDSGLPNDRFFAVRPEGSVSTLKIQRTERGDSAVYLCASSRGQGVRNEQFFGPGTRLTVL.

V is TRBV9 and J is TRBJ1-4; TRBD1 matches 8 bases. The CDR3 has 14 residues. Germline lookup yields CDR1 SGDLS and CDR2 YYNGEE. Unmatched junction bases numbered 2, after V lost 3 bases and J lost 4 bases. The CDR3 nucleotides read TGTGCCAGCAGCGGGGGGACAGGTAATGAAAAACTGTTTTTT. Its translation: CASSGGTGNEKLFF.

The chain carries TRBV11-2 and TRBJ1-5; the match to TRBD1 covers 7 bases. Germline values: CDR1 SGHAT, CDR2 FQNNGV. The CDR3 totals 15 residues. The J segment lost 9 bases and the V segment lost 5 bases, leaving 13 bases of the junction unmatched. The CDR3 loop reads CASSPGTAFGSPQHF. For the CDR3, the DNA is TGTGCCAGCAGCCCGGGGACAGCCTTCGGATCGCCCCAGCATTTT. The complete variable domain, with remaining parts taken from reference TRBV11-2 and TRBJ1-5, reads EAGVAQSPRYKIIEKRQSVAFWCNPISGHATLYWYQQILGQGPKLLIQFQNNGVVDDSQLPKDRFSAERLKGVDSTLKIQPAKLEDSAVYLCASSPGTAFGSPQHFGDGTRLSIL.

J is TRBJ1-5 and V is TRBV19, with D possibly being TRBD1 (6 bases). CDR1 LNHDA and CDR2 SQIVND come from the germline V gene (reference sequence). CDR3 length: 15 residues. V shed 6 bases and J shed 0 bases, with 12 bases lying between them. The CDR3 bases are TGTGCCAGTAGGGGGGGGCCTTATAGCAATCAGCCCCAGCATTTT. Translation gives CASRGGPYSNQPQHF.

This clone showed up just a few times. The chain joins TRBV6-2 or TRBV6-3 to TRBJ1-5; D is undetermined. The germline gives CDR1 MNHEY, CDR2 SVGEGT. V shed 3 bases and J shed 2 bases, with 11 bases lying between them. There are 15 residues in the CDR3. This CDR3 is CASSYDGKGNQPQHF. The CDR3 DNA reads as TGTGCCAGCAGTTATGATGGGAAGGGCAATCAGCCCCAGCATTTT.

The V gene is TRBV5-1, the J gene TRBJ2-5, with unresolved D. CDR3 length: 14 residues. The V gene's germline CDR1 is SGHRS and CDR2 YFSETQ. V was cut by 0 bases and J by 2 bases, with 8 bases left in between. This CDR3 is CASSLGAAQETQYF. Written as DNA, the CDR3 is TGCGCCAGCAGCTTGGGGGCAGCTCAAGAGACCCAGTACTTC.

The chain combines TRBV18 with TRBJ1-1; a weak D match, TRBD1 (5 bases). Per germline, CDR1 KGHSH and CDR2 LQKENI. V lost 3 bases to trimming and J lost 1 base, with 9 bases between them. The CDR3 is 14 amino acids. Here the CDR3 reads CASSPGTTNTEAFF. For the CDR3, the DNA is TGTGCCAGCTCACCTGGGACGACGAACACTGAAGCTTTCTTT.

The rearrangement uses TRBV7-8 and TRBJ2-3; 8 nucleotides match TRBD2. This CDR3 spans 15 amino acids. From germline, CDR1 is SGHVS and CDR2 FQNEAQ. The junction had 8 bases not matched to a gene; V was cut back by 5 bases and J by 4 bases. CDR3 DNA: TGTGCCAGCAGCACCGGGGGGGGGCGTGCAGATACGCAGTATTTT. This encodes CASSTGGGRADTQYF.

CDR3 sequence: CASSLVGDRDNQPQHF. Written as DNA, the CDR3 is TGTGCCAGCAGCTTAGTGGGTGACAGGGACAACCAGCCCCAGCATTTT. The chain employs TRBV7-2 and TRBJ1-5; 7 nucleotides agree with TRBD1. The junction had 10 bases not matched to a gene; V was cut back by 1 base and J by 7 bases. CDR1 SGHTA and CDR2 FQGNSA come from the germline V gene. This CDR3 is 16 amino acids long. The complete variable domain, with remaining parts taken from reference TRBV7-2 and TRBJ1-5, reads GAGVSQSPSNKVTEKGKDVELRCDPISGHTALYWYRQSLGQGLEFLIYFQGNSAPDKSGLPSDRFSAERTGGSVSTLTIQRTQQEDSAVYLCASSLVGDRDNQPQHFGDGTRLSIL.

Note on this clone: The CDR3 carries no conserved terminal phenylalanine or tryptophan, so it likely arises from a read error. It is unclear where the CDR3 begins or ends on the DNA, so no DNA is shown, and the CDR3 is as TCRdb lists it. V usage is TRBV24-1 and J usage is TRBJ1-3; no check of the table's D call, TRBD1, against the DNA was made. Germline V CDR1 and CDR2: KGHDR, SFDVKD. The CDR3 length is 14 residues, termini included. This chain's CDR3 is CATTDRGFVDGPRG.

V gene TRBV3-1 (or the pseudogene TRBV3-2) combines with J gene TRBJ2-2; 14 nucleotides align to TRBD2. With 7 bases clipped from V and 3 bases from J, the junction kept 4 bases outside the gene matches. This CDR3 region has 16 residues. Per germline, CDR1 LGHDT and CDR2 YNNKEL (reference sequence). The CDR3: CASTRLAGGDTGELFF. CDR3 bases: TGTGCCAGCACCAGACTAGCGGGGGGGGACACCGGGGAGCTGTTTTTT.

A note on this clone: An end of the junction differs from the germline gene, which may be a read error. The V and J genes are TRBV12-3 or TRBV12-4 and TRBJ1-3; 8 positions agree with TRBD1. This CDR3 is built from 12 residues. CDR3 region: CASSLSAGGKNF. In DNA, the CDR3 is TGTGCCAGCAGTTTATCGGCAGGGGGCAAAAATTTT.

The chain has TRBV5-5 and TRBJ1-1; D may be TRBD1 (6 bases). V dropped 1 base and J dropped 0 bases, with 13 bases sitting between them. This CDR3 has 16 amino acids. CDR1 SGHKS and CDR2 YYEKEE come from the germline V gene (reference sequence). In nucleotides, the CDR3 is TGTGCCAGCAGCTTGCAACCGACAGGACTGAACACTGAAGCTTTCTTT. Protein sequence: CASSLQPTGLNTEAFF.

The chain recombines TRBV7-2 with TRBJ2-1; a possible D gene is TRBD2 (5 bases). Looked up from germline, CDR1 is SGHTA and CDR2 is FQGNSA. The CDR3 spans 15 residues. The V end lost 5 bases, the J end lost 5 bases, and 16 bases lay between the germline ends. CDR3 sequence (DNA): TGTGCCAGCAGCAGAACGGCTAGCCGAAACAATGAGCAGTTCTTC. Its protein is CASSRTASRNNEQFF.

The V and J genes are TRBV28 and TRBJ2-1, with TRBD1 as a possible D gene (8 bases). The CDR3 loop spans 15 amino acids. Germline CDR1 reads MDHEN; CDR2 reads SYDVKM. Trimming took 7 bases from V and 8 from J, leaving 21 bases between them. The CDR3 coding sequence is TGTGCCAGCATTTACAGGGGGGGACTTACTCATGAGCAGTTCTTC. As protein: CASIYRGGLTHEQFF. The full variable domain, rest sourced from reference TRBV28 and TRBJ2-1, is DVKVTQSSRYLVKRTGEKVFLECVQDMDHENMFWYRQDPGLGLRLIYFSYDVKMKEKGDIPEGYSVSREKKERFSLILESASTNQTSMYLCASIYRGGLTHEQFFGPGTRLTVL.

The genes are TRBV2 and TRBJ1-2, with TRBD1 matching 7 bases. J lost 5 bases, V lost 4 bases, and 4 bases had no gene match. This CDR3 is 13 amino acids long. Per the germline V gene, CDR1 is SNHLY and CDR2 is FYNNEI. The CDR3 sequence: CASSGTGGYGYTF. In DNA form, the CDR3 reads TGTGCCAGCAGTGGGACAGGCGGGTATGGCTACACCTTC.